This T cell receptor (beta chain) is drawn from a study of graft-versus-host responses after intestinal transplantation. Study information: Recipients had multivisceral, liver-intestinal, or isolated intestinal transplants.

Post-transplant bone marrow came from the posterior iliac crest or another site. Generated by immunoSEQ multiplex PCR, the TCRdb table keeps only in-frame clones and is missing some. The sample shows almost 70,000 clones, 80% to 95% of them seen only once. The CDR3 is 19 residues long. Germline V gene sequence: CDR1 MNHNS, CDR2 SASEGT. V lost 4 bases to trimming and J lost 3 bases; unmatched junction nucleotides: 12. The clonotype comes from a human patient who received an intestinal transplant, so some T cells may come from the graft donor. The V gene is TRBV6-1, the J gene TRBJ2-1, with TRBD2 matching over 13 bases. This specimen consisted of bone marrow, obtained 700 to 850 days after intestinal transplantation. Here the CDR3 DNA reads TGTGCCAGCAGTGTGAGACTAGCGGGGGGCCTCCTGCACTACAATGAGCAGTTCTTC. Its protein is CASSVRLAGGLLHYNEQFF.